Sequencing of this TCR beta chain was carried out in a study of shared clonotypes between healthy human individuals. The CDR3 runs to 13 residues. Germline trimming cut 5 bases from V and 2 bases from J; bases unmatched to any gene: 3. Germline CDR1 and CDR2: SGHAT and FQNNGV. Produced via immunoSEQ multiplex PCR; TCRdb's table is partial and in-frame only. The sample shows about 1.5 million clones, 95% to 99% of them seen only once. The chain recombines TRBV11-2 with TRBJ2-7, with 7 bases lining up with TRBD1. Sequenced sample: naive CD4+ T cells sorted from blood. Subset here: CD45RA+ positively selected. The source is a man aged 30 to 39 in good health. CDR3 in amino acids: CASSVDRAYEQYF. Here the CDR3 DNA reads TGTGCCAGCAGCGTCGACAGGGCCTACGAGCAGTACTTC. Drawing the rest from reference TRBV11-2 and TRBJ2-7, the complete variable domain is EAGVAQSPRYKIIEKRQSVAFWCNPISGHATLYWYQQILGQGPKLLIQFQNNGVVDDSQLPKDRFSAERLKGVDSTLKIQPAKLEDSAVYLCASSVDRAYEQYFGPGTRLTVT.